Below, 7 T cell receptor beta chains from the same sample are listed, as sequenced in a study of blood T cells in healthy people across ages. The second PCR ran roughly 6 to 12 cycles with a sample-barcoded 5' primer and J-beta primers. TCRdb reprocessed the 5' RACE reads via MiXCR and lists one record per CDR3 protein. Of about 780,000 distinct CDR3 sequences in the sample, 35% to 60% were seen once. Sequencing was carried out using blood. The source of these receptors is a man older than 75 in good health.

Concerning this clonotype itself: Being one base from a much bigger clone, this may be a read error. This sequence joins TRBV7-6 and TRBJ2-1; 7 bases are a match to TRBD2. The junction had 21 bases not matched to a gene; V was cut back by 5 bases and J by 5 bases. This CDR3 has 19 amino acids. Germline V CDR1 and CDR2: SGHVS, FNYEAQ. Here the CDR3 DNA reads TGTGCCAGCAGCCTACTTGGTGCTAGCGGAACCTCAGTCAACAATGAGCAGTTCTTC. It translates to CASSLLGASGTSVNNEQFF.

This rearrangement joins TRBV11-3 to TRBJ2-4; D not certain. The J call may be incorrect, as the DNA end agrees better with TRBJ2-7. The CDR3 covers 14 residues. Germline V gene lookup returns CDR1 SGHNT and CDR2 YENEEA. The CDR3 nucleotides are TGTGCCAGCAGCTTAGATGTCAGTGATCGCGAGCAGTACTTC. It yields the protein CASSLDVSDREQYF.

This chain uses TRBV12-3 or TRBV12-4 with TRBJ2-7; 10 bases fit TRBD1. V lost 2 bases, J lost 6 bases, and 10 bases stayed unmatched. CDR3 length: 16 amino acids. The CDR3 nucleotides read TGTGCCAGCAGTTTAAAAGAACCGGGACAGGGGTTCGAGCAGTACTTC. It specifies CASSLKEPGQGFEQYF.

This clonotype was detected once. The V gene is TRBV24-1, the J gene TRBJ2-1, with 9 bases fitting TRBD1. There are 16 residues in the CDR3. V dropped 1 base and J dropped 6; count of bases not matched to a gene: 6. Germline assignment: CDR1 KGHDR and CDR2 SFDVKD. The CDR3 loop reads CATSDLGDRVGNEQFF. The DNA for the CDR3 is TGTGCCACCAGTGATTTAGGGGACAGGGTCGGCAATGAGCAGTTCTTC.

This chain joins TRBV11-2 and TRBJ2-1; TRBD2 agrees at 7 bases. This CDR3 has 15 residues. Germline loops: CDR1 SGHAT, CDR2 FQNNGV. Trimming at V came to 4 bases and at J to 5 bases, leaving 8 bases not matched to a gene. This chain's CDR3 is CASSYSSGTHNEQFF. The DNA for the CDR3 is TGTGCCAGCAGCTACTCTAGCGGAACCCACAATGAGCAGTTCTTC.

The rearrangement uses TRBV20-1 and TRBJ2-1, with 10 bases matching TRBD2. The V gene's germline CDR1 is DFQATT and CDR2 SNEGSKA (reference sequence). The CDR3 loop spans 14 amino acids. The V and J ends lost 4 bases and 6 bases, in that order; junction bases with no gene match: 6. The CDR3 sequence: CSAKKSSGSNEQFF. The CDR3 bases are TGCAGTGCTAAGAAGTCTAGCGGGAGCAATGAGCAGTTCTTC.

The chain employs TRBV5-1 and TRBJ1-1; D gene ambiguous. Germline V CDR1 and CDR2: SGHRS, YFSETQ. The V end lost 2 bases, the J end lost 0 bases, and 8 bases lay between the germline ends. There are 14 residues in the CDR3. The CDR3, as DNA: TGCGCCAGCAGCTTCACAGACATGAACACTGAAGCTTTCTTT. Its translation is CASSFTDMNTEAFF.